This is a list of T cell receptor beta chains from one sample in a study of T cell repertoires in cytomegalovirus infection. TCRdb re-called the reads through MiXCR, storing one row per CDR3 protein. The sample consists of about 310,000 distinct CDR3 sequences, 20% to 30% of them appearing once. For these receptors, no antigen is known. The sample here was cultured PBMCs, taken from culture after CMV antigen stimulation. All receptors derive from a human donor in good health (CMV status not recorded). Some clones in this sample may be carry-over from other donors' samples. Each CDR3 is given with its conserved first and last residue. The order of the fields is J gene, clone size, D gene, V gene, CDR3 DNA, CDR3 protein. A D gene is named only where the DNA matches it firmly. Size is omitted from some rows. Given values are once, few, many or a class for expanded clones.

TRBJ2-5 | NA | TRBD2 | TRBV10-3 | TGTGCCATCAGTGATTCTGTTCGGGAGGGGGAGACCCAGTACTTC | CAISDSVREGETQYF
TRBJ2-3 | NA | NA | TRBV12-3/TRBV12-4 | TGTGCCAGCAACTGGGGGCAGGGTGGTAGCACAGATACGCAGTATTTT | CASNWGQGGSTDTQYF
TRBJ1-5 | NA | NA | TRBV9 | TGTGCCAGCAGCGAGGGGGGGTCCAGGAGTAATCAGCCCCAGCATTTT | CASSEGGSRSNQPQHF
TRBJ2-1 | NA | TRBD2 | TRBV5-6 | TGTGCCAGCAGCACAGTACTAGCGGGAGGGCCGTCTGAGCAGTTCTTC | CASSTVLAGGPSEQFF
TRBJ1-2 | few | NA | TRBV7-9 | TGTGCCAGCAGCCGGGACGGCAGCTATGGCTACACCTTC | CASSRDGSYGYTF
TRBJ2-7 | once | TRBD1 | TRBV4-1 | TGCGCCAGCAGCCCGGGACAGGGAAGACTTTATGAGCAGTACTTC | CASSPGQGRLYEQYF
TRBJ2-2 | few | TRBD2 | TRBV7-2 | TGTGCCAGCCCCTTTATCCGCGGGGGGGGGGGGAGCTTTCGGGAGCTGTTTTTT | CASPFIRGGGGSFRELFF
TRBJ2-1 | NA | TRBD1 | TRBV5-5 | TGTGCCAGCAGCCGACAGGGGGATGAGCAGTTCTTC | CASSRQGDEQFF
TRBJ2-6 | NA | TRBD2 | TRBV24-1 | TGTGCCACCGGGGAGGGGAACTCTGGGGCCAACGTCCTGACTTTC | CATGEGNSGANVLTF
TRBJ2-5 | NA | NA | TRBV12-3/TRBV12-4 | TGTGCCAGCAGTTTACCGGGACTGCAAGAGACCCAGTACTTC | CASSLPGLQETQYF
TRBJ2-2 | few | NA | TRBV7-8 | TGTGCCAGCAGCTTCCGCCGACTAGCCGGGGAGCTGTTTTTT | CASSFRRLAGELFF
TRBJ1-5 | many | NA | TRBV19 | TGTGCCAGTAGTAGCCAGGGCAACAATCAGCCCCAGCATTTT | CASSSQGNNQPQHF
TRBJ1-5 | few | NA | TRBV3-1 | TGTGCCAGCAGCCAAGGGTTTGGCCCCAGTCAGCCCCAGCATTTT | CASSQGFGPSQPQHF
TRBJ2-7 | few | NA | TRBV19 | TGTGCCAGTAGTATGGACACAACGCCCCACGAGCAGTACTTC | CASSMDTTPHEQYF
TRBJ2-1 | few | NA | TRBV7-2 | TGTGCCAGCAGCCGCCCCCGGGAGTTTGGGGAGCAGTTCTTC | CASSRPREFGEQFF
TRBJ2-3 | few | TRBD2 | TRBV4-3 | TGCGCCAGCAGCCAAGTTAGCGGGAGCTACGGAGATACGCAGTATTTT | CASSQVSGSYGDTQYF
TRBJ2-7 | NA | NA | TRBV29-1 | TGCAGCGTTGGGGGGAGGCCCGGGTCTTACGAGCAGTACTTC | CSVGGRPGSYEQYF
TRBJ1-1 | NA | NA | TRBV14 | TGTGCCAGCAGCCAAGATATGGGGGGACACACGCGTGGGACTGAAGCTTTCTTT | CASSQDMGGHTRGTEAFF
TRBJ1-2 | NA | NA | TRBV7-2 | TGTGCCAGCAGTGTTAGCGTCGGCGGGGGTAACTATGGCTACACCTTC | CASSVSVGGGNYGYTF
TRBJ1-2 | few | NA | TRBV5-4 | TGTGCCAGCAGGCTAGGGGGAAACTATGGCTACACCTTC | CASRLGGNYGYTF
TRBJ1-2 | NA | NA | TRBV7-8 | TGTGCCAGCAGCTCCCGGACATTGGGGGAAGGCTACACCTTC | CASSSRTLGEGYTF
TRBJ1-2 | many | TRBD1 | TRBV7-9 | TGTGCCAGCAGCTTAGAGGGGGGACAGGAGTATGGCTACACCTTC | CASSLEGGQEYGYTF
TRBJ2-5 | many | TRBD1 | TRBV12-3/TRBV12-4 | TGTGCCAGCCAGGACAGGGCGGAGACCCAGTACTTC | CASQDRAETQYF
TRBJ2-1 | few | NA | TRBV19 | TGTGCCAGCCGTACTGGGGCCGCCTACAATGAGCAGTTCTTC | CASRTGAAYNEQFF
TRBJ2-1 | few | TRBD2 | TRBV7-9 | TGTGCCAGCAGCCCCGGGGAGCGGGAGGGTCATGAGCAGTTCTTC | CASSPGEREGHEQFF
TRBJ2-2 | NA | NA | TRBV19 | TGTGCCACCTCGGGGAGCGCGGAAACCGGGGAGCTGTTTTTT | CATSGSAETGELFF
TRBJ2-1 | NA | NA | TRBV6-5 | TGTGCCAGCAGTTACTTGGGGGAGCAGGGTGAGCAGTTCTTC | CASSYLGEQGEQFF
TRBJ2-1 | few | NA | TRBV7-9 | TGTGCCAGCAGCTTATTGGGGGGAGAGGTTAATGAGCAGTTCTTC | CASSLLGGEVNEQFF
TRBJ2-3 | NA | TRBD1 | TRBV4-1 | TGCGCCAGCAGCCTACGAGGGGGCCACACAGATACGCAGTATTTT | CASSLRGGHTDTQYF
TRBJ2-1 | NA | TRBD2 | TRBV3-1 | TGTGCCAGCAGCCAAGATAGGTGGGAACTAGCGGGGGACAATGAGCAGTTCTTC | CASSQDRWELAGDNEQFF
TRBJ1-2 | few | NA | TRBV7-9 | TGTGCCAGCAGCCCCCCCGGAGGGGCACGTGGCTACACCTTC | CASSPPGGARGYTF
TRBJ2-1 | few | TRBD2 | TRBV20-1 | TGCAGTGCCCCAGCGGGGATCTCCTACAATGAGCAGTTCTTC | CSAPAGISYNEQFF
TRBJ2-1 | many | TRBD2 | TRBV6-1 | TGTGCCAGCAGATCCCCGGGACTAGCGGGAGCGGTTGAGCAGTTCTTC | CASRSPGLAGAVEQFF
TRBJ2-3 | NA | NA | TRBV7-2 | TGTGCCAGCAGCCGGGACTCCACCCAGCAGTATTTT | CASSRDSTQQYF
TRBJ1-1 | many | NA | TRBV7-3 | TGTGCCAGCAGCTCGGCCATGGGTGAAGCTTTCTTT | CASSSAMGEAFF
TRBJ1-2 | NA | TRBD1 | TRBV28 | TGTGCCAGCAGCTACTCGGACAGGGGAAACTATGGCTACACCTTC | CASSYSDRGNYGYTF
TRBJ2-2 | NA | TRBD1 | TRBV20-1 | TGCAGTGCTAGGCGGTGGGACAGTGACTTGAGGGCCGGGGAGCTGTTTTTT | CSARRWDSDLRAGELFF
TRBJ2-1 | few | TRBD2 | TRBV28 | TGTGCCAGCAGTTTAGTGATAGCGGGGACCCTCGGCAATGAGCAGTTCTTC | CASSLVIAGTLGNEQFF
TRBJ2-1 | NA | NA | TRBV30 | TGTGCCTGGAGTGTACGACTGGCGTTGGACTACAATGAGCAGTTCTTC | CAWSVRLALDYNEQFF
TRBJ1-2 | NA | TRBD1 | TRBV5-1 | TGCGCCAGCCACAGGGGCGACTATGGCTACACCTTC | CASHRGDYGYTF
TRBJ2-2 | many | NA | TRBV28 | TGTGCCAGCAAGGCTGCAGACACCGGGGAGCTGTTTTTT | CASKAADTGELFF
TRBJ2-7 | NA | NA | TRBV6-2/TRBV6-3 | TGTGCCAGCAGTTACTTGGGCAGGGGTCCAAGCTCCTACGAGCAGTACTTC | CASSYLGRGPSSYEQYF
TRBJ1-5 | NA | NA | TRBV12-5 | TGTGCTAGTGGTTTGGAATTAGATCAGCCCCAGCATTTT | CASGLELDQPQHF
TRBJ2-7 | few | NA | TRBV28 | TGTGCCAGCAGTTTTACGAGGGGAGGCGGCTCCTACGAGCAGTACTTC | CASSFTRGGGSYEQYF
TRBJ2-5 | few | NA | TRBV18 | TGTGCCAGCTCACCGTCTGATGAGACCCAGTACTTC | CASSPSDETQYF
TRBJ1-4 | few | NA | TRBV7-2 | TGTGCCAGCAGCTTCGGGTTAAACGAAAAACTGTTTTTT | CASSFGLNEKLFF
TRBJ2-1 | NA | NA | TRBV24-1 | TGTGCCATCGGCGCGGATAGTTACAATGAGCAGTTCTTC | CAIGADSYNEQFF
TRBJ1-3 | NA | NA | TRBV10-3 | TGTGCCATCAGTGATAAGGGGAACACCATATATTTT | CAISDKGNTIYF
TRBJ2-2 | few | TRBD2 | TRBV15 | TGTGCCACCAGCAGAGCGGGCAGCGGGGGGCTAGCCGGGGAGCTGTTTTTT | CATSRAGSGGLAGELFF
TRBJ2-3 | many | NA | TRBV7-2 | TGTGCCAGCAGCTTAGTCAGTTTCGCAGATACGCAGTATTTT | CASSLVSFADTQYF
TRBJ1-6 | NA | TRBD1 | TRBV7-2 | TGTGCCAGCAGCCCCAGGATTGGGACAGCCCATAATTCACCCCTCCACTTT | CASSPRIGTAHNSPLHF
TRBJ2-3 | many | NA | TRBV24-1 | TGTGCCACCAGTGATCCCGCACCCCGGGACGGACCGACAGATACGCAGTATTTT | CATSDPAPRDGPTDTQYF
TRBJ2-6 | NA | NA | TRBV11-1 | TGTGCCAGCAGCCCGGAGGGTGCTGGGGCCAACGTCCTGACTTTC | CASSPEGAGANVLTF
TRBJ2-7 | NA | TRBD2 | TRBV12-3/TRBV12-4 | TGTGCCAGCAGTGAATTCAGGGGCGGGAGGATCCGCCACGAGCAGTACTTC | CASSEFRGGRIRHEQYF
TRBJ1-6 | NA | TRBD1 | TRBV9 | TGTGCCAGCAGCGGGGGTGGGACAGGTATTTCGCGGGGATCACCCCTCCACTTT | CASSGGGTGISRGSPLHF
TRBJ1-6 | NA | TRBD1 | TRBV7-9 | TGTGCCAGCAGCTTCGGGACAGGGTTCCATAATTCACCCCTCCACTTT | CASSFGTGFHNSPLHF
TRBJ1-4 | once | NA | TRBV19 | TGTGCCAGTAGAGGGAGTATGGCCAGGGAGGAAAAACTGTTTTTT | CASRGSMAREEKLFF
TRBJ2-2 | few | NA | TRBV11-3 | TGTGCCAGCAGCCACTCTACCACCGGGGAGCTGTTTTTT | CASSHSTTGELFF